One T cell receptor (beta chain) is described in this entry. This receptor's antigen is unknown. Qualities for individual bases were not recorded, and no much larger clone is one base off. Enrolling through a virtual design, the prospective study's participants ranged in age from roughly 18 to 90 years and lived across about two dozen United States geographic areas. Cohort assignment in the prospective study relied on participant-reported clinical history from a screening survey and a study questionnaire. Recovered participants in ImmuneRACE Cohort 3 were defined as having two consecutive negative NP/OP PCR tests, clearance from a healthcare professional, or resolution of symptoms. Mobile phlebotomists in the prospective study collected whole blood, serum and a nasopharyngeal or oropharyngeal swab from every participant. Participants in the prospective study had the option to provide additional blood draws and questionnaires over an approximately 2-month period. Before DNA extraction, blood samples from the prospective study were shipped at room temperature or frozen.

These data come from a study of blood T cell repertoires in COVID-19 (TCRdb year 2020). General notes on the study: The collaborator samples originated in the United States, Italy and Spain and spanned the acute and convalescent phases of COVID-19. A de-identified subject ID, COVID-19 status, age in years and sex were almost always included in the sample metadata. Where available, HLA class I and class II types were taken from metadata supplied by the sample provider and were not determined by assay-based typing. The repertoires were made available in a free public database intended to serve as a resource for research on the immune response to SARS-CoV-2. Deeply sampled blood TCRbeta repertoires from subjects exposed to, actively infected with, or recovered from COVID-19 were included in the dataset. The prospective study material was composed of cDNA or gDNA derived from T cells, B-cell-depleted T cells, or PBMCs. The samples were drawn from the first 160 participants of the ongoing ImmuneRACE study and from about 1,200 subjects provided by 6 global collaborators. Beyond this particular receptor, the publication reports: The quantity of clinical and demographic metadata differed by source and by participant and was supplied without curation.

The immunoSEQ Assay, a bias-controlled multiplex PCR, was used to amplify TCRbeta CDR3 regions from genomic DNA. From the authors' description of their analysis: The number of nucleated cells in each sample was estimated by amplification of reference gene primers within the assay. To quantify the absolute abundance of each unique TCRbeta CDR3 rearrangement, sequence reads were collapsed and filtered. For each sample, productive Simpson clonality was calculated as the square root of Simpson's diversity index over productive rearrangements. TCRdb's version of the immuneACCESS table is confined to in-frame rearrangements and falls short of the full clone set. An unresolved V gene accounts for under half of the shortfall where checked; the remainder is of unknown origin. The D gene and trimming were derived from the DNA, and the V and J assignments and clone size from that table. The sample table lists over 200,000 clones, about 85% of them with a count of one. The ten largest clones take up roughly a sixth of the sample.

At the junction V is shortened by 4 bases and J by 2 bases; bases outside the gene matches: 3. CDR1 and CDR2 are read off the germline V gene as SGHRS and YFSETQ. Inclusive of the bounding cysteine and phenylalanine, the CDR3 is 14 residues long. CDR3 DNA only is kept here, 42 bases in frame from base 1. Sequenced material: PBMCs or T cells enriched from blood (not recorded which). The chain was built from TRBV5-1 and TRBJ2-3; 8 central nucleotides agree with TRBD1. The sequence came from a middle-aged man who had recovered from COVID-19. In nucleotide form, the sequence is TGCGCCAGCAGCCCGGGACAGGACACAGATACGCAGTATTTT. This is translated as CASSPGQDTDTQYF.